Following are 28 T cell receptor beta chains from one sample sequenced in a study of patients and donors after allogeneic stem cell transplantation. MiXCR was run by TCRdb on the RT-PCR reads, yielding one entry per CDR3 protein. Among 920,000 or so distinct CDR3 sequences, about a sixth were seen once, and the ten largest hold around 6%. Sequencing input: blood, either unsorted or a sorted T cell fraction (not recorded which). The origin of the receptors is a human donor who was either an allogeneic HSCT recipient or a stem cell or donor lymphocyte infusion donor (not recorded which). It is not recorded whose cells these are; they may come from a transplant donor.

Only a few counts were recorded for this clonotype. The chain recombines TRBV27 with TRBJ2-3, with a possible D match to TRBD2 (5 bases). V was pared by 0 bases and J by 10 bases, with 14 bases between. CDR1 MNHEY and CDR2 SMNVEV come from the germline V gene (reference sequence). This CDR3 contains 14 residues. CDR3 region: CASSLSGLRGAQYF. The CDR3 DNA reads TGTGCCAGCAGTTTATCTGGACTCCGGGGTGCGCAGTATTTT.

A few counts support this clonotype. This chain links TRBV7-2 with TRBJ1-3; D unclear. This CDR3 region has 14 residues. Germline V gene lookup returns CDR1 SGHTA and CDR2 FQGNSA. V was clipped by 5 bases and J by 2 bases, with 10 bases between them. The CDR3 DNA is TGTGCCAGCAGCCGACCACGACCTGGAAACACCATATATTTT. Encoded protein: CASSRPRPGNTIYF.

This clonotype has only a few counts. The genes are TRBV7-2 and TRBJ2-5; no firm D call. V was cut by 3 bases and J by 0 bases, with 8 bases left in between. CDR3 length: 14 amino acids. Per germline, CDR1 SGHTA and CDR2 FQGNSA. The CDR3 here is CASSLMGYQETQYF. CDR3 nucleotide sequence: TGTGCCAGCAGCTTGATGGGGTACCAAGAGACCCAGTACTTC.

The table lists this clonotype with many counts. The V gene is TRBV5-1, the J gene TRBJ2-2; D is possibly TRBD1 (5 bases). The V gene's germline CDR1 is SGHRS and CDR2 YFSETQ. This CDR3 region has 14 residues. V lost 1 base and J lost 4, with 8 bases in between. The CDR3 region has the DNA TGCGCCAGCAGCTTGAATAGGGGCACCGGGGAGCTGTTTTTT. Amino acid sequence: CASSLNRGTGELFF. The variable domain in full, with the rest retrieved from reference TRBV5-1 and TRBJ2-2, is KAGVTQTPRYLIKTRGQQVTLSCSPISGHRSVSWYQQTPGQGLQFLFEYFSETQRNKGNFPGRFSGRQFSNSRSEMNVSTLELGDSALYLCASSLNRGTGELFFGEGSRLTVL.

The CDR3 sequence is CASSPLDRGLNQPQHF. CDR3 bases: TGTGCCAGCTCACCACTCGACAGGGGGCTCAATCAGCCCCAGCATTTT. The chain has TRBV18 and TRBJ1-5; TRBD1 agrees at 10 bases. V was clipped by 1 base and J by 3 bases; unmatched bases: 3. Germline CDR1 reads KGHSH; CDR2 reads LQKENI. This CDR3 has 16 residues.

This sequence joins TRBV3-1 and TRBJ2-3; weak D call: TRBD2 (5 bases). The CDR3 contains 16 residues. From germline, CDR1 is LGHDT and CDR2 YNNKEL (reference sequence). V gave up 6 bases and J gave up 1 base, with 17 bases separating them. CDR3 region: CASSRRASGRTDTQYF. As DNA, the CDR3 is TGTGCCAGCAGTCGTCGGGCCAGCGGACGCACAGATACGCAGTATTTT.

This clonotype was seen a handful of times. The CDR3 DNA reads as TGTGCCAGCAGCTATACCACCTACGAGCAGTACTTC. As protein: CASSYTTYEQYF. The genes are TRBV7-2 and TRBJ2-7; D gene unclear. Per germline, CDR1 SGHTA and CDR2 FQGNSA. The length of the CDR3 is 12 residues. Trimming left V 4 bases short and J 2 bases short, with 6 bases between.

This rearrangement joins TRBV28 to TRBJ1-2; perhaps TRBD1 as D (5 bases). The CDR3 length is 14 residues. The germline gives CDR1 MDHEN, CDR2 SYDVKM. V dropped 5 bases and J dropped 4 bases, with 14 bases sitting between them. The CDR3 spells CASSENGGFYGYTF. CDR3 in DNA: TGTGCCAGCAGTGAGAACGGGGGTTTCTATGGCTACACCTTC.

As regards this clonotype: The junction shows a germline mismatch at one end, possibly a read error. J is TRBJ2-5 and V is TRBV7-7, with a weak D call TRBD1 (5 bases). CDR3 length: 16 residues. Germline V gene lookup returns CDR1 SSHAT and CDR2 FNYEAQ (reference sequence). CDR3 in amino acids: CASSLYFGREQETQYF. In DNA, the CDR3 is TGTGCTAGCAGCTTATATTTTGGCAGGGAACAAGAGACCCAGTACTTC.

This chain connects TRBV28 to TRBJ2-1; no firm D call. The CDR3 runs to 13 residues. Looked up from germline, CDR1 is MDHEN and CDR2 is SYDVKM. The V end lost 6 bases, the J end lost 6 bases, and 12 bases lay between the germline ends. Written as DNA, the CDR3 is TGTGCCAGCAGACGACCCCTCCCCAATGAGCAGTTCTTC. This gives the protein CASRRPLPNEQFF.

There are a few counts of this clonotype. The chain joins TRBV10-3 to TRBJ2-2; 8 positions agree with TRBD2. The CDR3 contains 16 residues. The J segment lost 7 bases and the V segment lost 6 bases, leaving 13 bases of the junction unmatched. CDR1 and CDR2 from the germline V gene are ENHRY and SYGVKD. CDR3 bases: TGTGCCATCAGCTCCTCGGAGCGGGAGTTTATCGGGGAGCTGTTTTTT. This encodes CAISSSEREFIGELFF.

The chain links TRBV10-3 to TRBJ2-7, with TRBD1 identical over 7 bases. V was pared by 10 bases and J by 3 bases, with 6 bases of the junction left unmatched. This CDR3 region has 12 residues. Germline lookup yields CDR1 ENHRY and CDR2 SYGVKD. The CDR3 coding sequence is TGTGCCACCGGGACAGCAAACTACGAGCAGTACTTC. As protein: CATGTANYEQYF.

A few counts support this clonotype. The genes are TRBV29-1 and TRBJ1-1; unclear D gene. Germline CDR1 is SQVTM and CDR2 is ANQGSEA. V was shortened by 4 bases and J by 0 bases, with 9 bases between the two germline ends. The CDR3 consists of 13 residues. The CDR3 sequence: CSVGMGLNTEAFF. The CDR3 DNA is TGCAGCGTTGGTATGGGGTTGAACACTGAAGCTTTCTTT.

The rearrangement uses TRBV3-1 and TRBJ2-7; maybe TRBD2 (5 bases). Between the trimmed V and J ends, which lost 1 base and 3 bases, there was a span of 13 bases. The V gene's germline CDR1 is LGHDT and CDR2 YNNKEL (reference sequence). CDR3 length equals 15 residues. The CDR3 coding sequence is TGTGCCAGCAGCCAAGCGGGAATCCCCCTCTACGAGCAGTACTTC. It specifies CASSQAGIPLYEQYF.

The rearrangement links TRBV30 to TRBJ2-7, with D possibly matching TRBD1 (6 bases). The germline CDR1 and CDR2 sequences are GTSNPN and SVGIG (reference sequence). V lost 5 bases to trimming and J lost 1 base, with 15 bases between them. There are 14 residues in the CDR3. CDR3 sequence reads: CAWSTGQGSYEQYF. The CDR3, as DNA: TGTGCCTGGTCGACAGGTCAGGGATCCTACGAGCAGTACTTC.

The V and J genes are TRBV6-1 and TRBJ1-5; no reliable D call. Trimming cost V 0 bases and J 2 bases, with 26 bases left between them. The CDR3 extends over 21 amino acids. Germline CDR1 and CDR2: MNHNS and SASEGT. The CDR3 here is CASSEAPRGGIVWTGNQPQHF. The CDR3 nucleotides read TGTGCCAGCAGTGAAGCCCCCCGGGGAGGGATTGTTTGGACTGGCAATCAGCCCCAGCATTTT.

This chain uses TRBV20-1 with TRBJ1-5, with D possibly matching TRBD1 (5 bases). This CDR3 contains 13 residues. The ends were cut back, 3 bases at V and 8 bases at J, with 14 bases in the middle. Germline V gives CDR1 DFQATT, CDR2 SNEGSKA (reference sequence). The CDR3 loop reads CSARRRGGEPQHF. The CDR3 region has the DNA TGCAGTGCTAGGCGAAGGGGCGGGGAGCCCCAGCATTTT.

A few counts support this clonotype. The DNA for the CDR3 is TGCGCCAGCAGCTTGGGGTCTCAGCGCAACACAGATACGCAGTATTTT. Its translation: CASSLGSQRNTDTQYF. The rearrangement links TRBV5-1 to TRBJ2-3; D unclear. CDR1 is SGHRS and CDR2 is YFSETQ in the germline V gene. The CDR3 loop spans 16 amino acids. V lost 0 bases to trimming and J lost 2 bases, with 13 bases between them. The full variable domain, in which reference TRBV5-1 and TRBJ2-3 provide the parts outside the CDR3, is KAGVTQTPRYLIKTRGQQVTLSCSPISGHRSVSWYQQTPGQGLQFLFEYFSETQRNKGNFPGRFSGRQFSNSRSEMNVSTLELGDSALYLCASSLGSQRNTDTQYFGPGTRLTVL.

This clonotype was picked up many times. The V gene is TRBV12-3 or TRBV12-4, the J gene TRBJ1-2; TRBD1 aligns across 7 bases. Trimming cost V 5 bases and J 9 bases; bases outside gene matches: 9. The CDR3 contains 13 residues. The DNA of the CDR3 is TGTGCCAGCAGTCTCCGACAGGGTAGAAGCTACACCTTC. It is translated as CASSLRQGRSYTF.

The V call is TRBV12-3 or TRBV12-4, the J call TRBJ1-1; D ambiguous. The CDR3 contains 15 residues. The V gene lost 6 bases and the J gene lost 4 bases, with 18 bases spanning the gap. The CDR3 DNA follows: TGTGCCAGCAGACGGAGGGAAGGGAGTAGCACTGAAGCTTTCTTT. Translated: CASRRREGSSTEAFF.

The chain employs TRBV30 and TRBJ1-3; 8 bases are shared with TRBD1. The ends lost 5 bases at V and 4 bases at J; junction bases unmatched: 7. Germline CDR1 GTSNPN, CDR2 SVGIG (reference sequence). This CDR3 has 14 amino acids. The CDR3 coding sequence is TGTGCCTGGGGGCAGGGGGCGCCCGGAAACACCATATATTTT. Its protein is CAWGQGAPGNTIYF.

This clonotype was detected ten times or more. The chain couples TRBV5-1 to TRBJ2-6; maybe TRBD2 (5 bases). With 2 bases removed from V and 0 bases from J, the gap between germline ends came to 12 bases. The CDR3 extends over 17 amino acids. Per germline, CDR1 SGHRS and CDR2 YFSETQ. DNA for the CDR3: TGCGCCAGCAGCTTCACCCGTGGAGGCTCTGGGGCCAACGTCCTGACTTTC. It yields the protein CASSFTRGGSGANVLTF.

CDR3 nucleotides: TGTGCCAGCAGTTACCCCAGGGATGGCTACAATGAGCAGTTCTTC. This gives the protein CASSYPRDGYNEQFF. The chain links TRBV6-2 or TRBV6-3 to TRBJ2-1, with D possibly TRBD1 on 5 matching bases. The CDR3 consists of 15 residues. The germline V gene encodes CDR1 MNHEY and CDR2 SVGEGT. With 2 bases removed from V and 3 bases from J, the gap between germline ends came to 11 bases.

This clonotype was seen only a few times. One junction end disagrees with the germline gene, perhaps due to a read error. The chain links TRBV7-7 to TRBJ2-7; no firm D call. CDR1 is SSHAT, CDR2 FNYEAQ, per germline (reference sequence). The CDR3 is made up of 15 amino acids. The CDR3 region has the DNA TGTGCTAGCAGCCCAGGCGTGGGTACTTCCTACGAGCAGTACTTC. Protein sequence: CASSPGVGTSYEQYF.

The CDR3 DNA reads TGCAGCGCCGTCGAGACTCCGTACAATGAGCAGTTCTTC. Translated: CSAVETPYNEQFF. V is TRBV29-1 and J is TRBJ2-1; D remains ambiguous. This CDR3 has 13 amino acids. Trimming removed 7 bases at V and 4 bases at J, with 14 bases between. Per germline, CDR1 SQVTM and CDR2 ANQGSEA.

The chain is built from TRBV27 and TRBJ2-5; possibly TRBD1 for D (5 bases). The germline gives CDR1 MNHEY, CDR2 SMNVEV (reference sequence). V lost 1 base, J lost 7 bases, and 10 bases lay in between. The CDR3 consists of 13 residues. The CDR3 reads CASSLLQGWTQYF. For the CDR3, the DNA is TGTGCCAGCAGTTTATTGCAGGGATGGACCCAGTACTTC.

At least ten counts were recorded for this clonotype. DNA for the CDR3: TGTGCCACTACTGCCCCATTGAACACTGAAGCTTTCTTT. Translating gives CATTAPLNTEAFF. This chain joins TRBV12-3 or TRBV12-4 and TRBJ1-1; unclear D gene. Between the trimmed V and J ends, which lost 10 bases and 0 bases, there was a span of 12 bases. CDR3 size: 13 residues.

This clonotype was seen a handful of times. The rearrangement joins TRBV25-1 to TRBJ2-1; no firm D call. V lost 0 bases and J lost 6, with 12 bases in between. The CDR3 runs to 15 residues. Germline-derived CDR1 and CDR2 are MGHDK and SYGVNS. CDR3 loop: CASSEYIVRRNEQFF. The CDR3 nucleotides read TGTGCCAGCAGTGAATATATAGTAAGGCGCAATGAGCAGTTCTTC.